A selection of T cell receptor beta chains follows, all from one sample in a study of cytomegalovirus exposure and HLA in healthy donors. Assay used: immunoSEQ multiplex PCR; TCRdb lists only in-frame clones, some missing. The sample has under 200,000 clones, just over 75% seen once; the top ten hold under 2%. The sequenced material came from PBMCs. These receptors were obtained from a man younger than 45 in good health and CMV-seronegative. The CDR3 runs from the conserved cysteine through the conserved F or W. D genes are given only for firm matches.

TRBD1 TRBJ2-7 TRBV19 TGTGCCAGCGGACAGGGTTCCTACGAGCAGTACTTC CASGQGSYEQYF
TRBD1 TRBJ2-5 TRBV6-6 TGTGCCAGCAGTTACTCGACAGGGTTCCAAGAGACCCAGTACTTC CASSYSTGFQETQYF
TRBD2 TRBJ2-3 TRBV6-4 TGTGCCAGCAGTGACTCGTCGAGCGGGAGGGCATCAGATACGCAGTATTTT CASSDSSSGRASDTQYF
NA TRBJ1-1 TRBV27 TGTGCCAGCAACCAGGGAGGTCGGAACACTGAAGCTTTCTTT CASNQGGRNTEAFF
TRBD2 TRBJ2-7 TRBV5-1 TGCGCCAGCAGCTTGACCCTAGCGGGGGGCTACGAGCAGTACTTC CASSLTLAGGYEQYF
TRBD2 TRBJ2-7 TRBV5-4 TGTGCCAGCAGCTTTTCGGCGGGAGTCGGGTACGAGCAGTACTTC CASSFSAGVGYEQYF
NA TRBJ2-6 TRBV21-1 TGTGCCAGCAGTCGACTAGGGCTGGAACGGGGGGCCCGCTCTGGGGCCAACGTCCTGACTTTC CASSRLGLERGARSGANVLTF
TRBD1 TRBJ2-7 TRBV5-1 TGCGCCAGCAGACTTCCTGGGACAGGGATCTACGAGCAGTACTTC CASRLPGTGIYEQYF
NA TRBJ2-7 TRBV5-1 TGCGCCAGCAGCCCGGCGGGACCTCTCTACGAGCAGTACTTC CASSPAGPLYEQYF
TRBD2 TRBJ2-3 TRBV7-2 TGTGCCAGTGGAGGGGCTAGCGGGAGAGGGGATACGCAGTATTTT CASGGASGRGDTQYF
TRBD2 TRBJ2-3 TRBV5-1 TGCGCCAGCAGCGTGCTCGGGACTAGCGGGTCCAGCACAGATACGCAGTATTTT CASSVLGTSGSSTDTQYF
TRBD2 TRBJ2-3 TRBV5-1 TGCGCCAGCAGCTTAGCCGGGGGGGCAGATACGCAGTATTTT CASSLAGGADTQYF
NA TRBJ1-4 TRBV30 TGTGCCTGGAGTGTACACCAATTCGGGGAAAAACTGTTTTTT CAWSVHQFGEKLFF
TRBD2 TRBJ2-1 TRBV5-1 TGCGCCAGCAGCTTCCGGACTAGCGGATCCTACAATGAGCAGTTCTTC CASSFRTSGSYNEQFF